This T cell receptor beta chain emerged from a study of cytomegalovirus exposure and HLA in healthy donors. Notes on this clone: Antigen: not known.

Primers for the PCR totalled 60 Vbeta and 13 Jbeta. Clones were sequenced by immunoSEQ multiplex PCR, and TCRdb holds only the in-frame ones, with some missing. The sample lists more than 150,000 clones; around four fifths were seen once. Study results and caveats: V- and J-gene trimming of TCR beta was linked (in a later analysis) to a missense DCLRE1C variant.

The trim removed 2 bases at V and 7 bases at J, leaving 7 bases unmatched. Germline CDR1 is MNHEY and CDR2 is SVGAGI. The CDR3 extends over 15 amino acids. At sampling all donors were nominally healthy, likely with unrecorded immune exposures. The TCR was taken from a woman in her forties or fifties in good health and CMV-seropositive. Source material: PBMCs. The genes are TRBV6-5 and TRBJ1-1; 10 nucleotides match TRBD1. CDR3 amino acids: CASSYTGQGGCEAFF. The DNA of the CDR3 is TGTGCCAGCAGTTACACCGGACAGGGGGGCTGTGAAGCTTTCTTT.